Reported below is one T cell receptor (beta chain). Its antigen is unidentified. The data belong to a study of vaccination and CD4 T cells after COVID-19. Study-wide context: Participants were administered two doses of either the BNT162b2 or the mRNA-1273 vaccine.

Cultured CD4+ T cell DNA was sequenced using the Oncomine TCR Beta short-read assay. Via MiXCR, TCRdb re-called the PCR reads, giving one row per CDR3 protein. Counted here are more than 10,000 distinct CDR3 sequences, around half occurring once; the ten biggest clones make up approximately 9.3%. Regarding treatment: approximately 9-day PBMC culture with coronavirus spike peptide pools or control peptides (ViraFEST assay). After being plated at some 2 million per well, PBMCs were cultured with about 10 IU/ml IL-2 and around 9.7 ug/ml peptide pools. Between the trimmed V and J ends, which lost 3 bases and 1 base, there was a span of 0 bases. The CDR3 is 11 residues long. Germline V CDR1 and CDR2: SGHTA, FQGNSA.

Sequenced material: CD4+ T cells from blood, cultured in vitro. This TCR came from a human donor who had recovered from COVID-19. The rearrangement links TRBV7-2 to TRBJ1-2, with D hard to call. CDR3 amino acids: CASSFNYGYTF. The CDR3 nucleotides read TGTGCCAGCAGCTTTAACTATGGCTACACCTTC.